The clone carrying this TCR beta chain was seen a few times. As yet, its antigen is unknown. The sample comes from a study of spatial heterogeneity in lung cancer. Looking at the study overall: Detection consistently captured more beta-chain sequences than alpha-chain sequences. There were, on average, more than 9.5 raw-read appearances for each unique TCR and UMI combination. Notes on the study in general: Relative to follow-up, resection was when ubiquitous expanded tumor TCRs appeared more in blood.

Regarding time point: sample taken at primary tumor resection. Sequencing was performed on whole RNA extracted from tumor and nontumor lung tissue, or from frozen PBMC, and the material was left unsorted. Every TCR cDNA molecule bore a unique molecular identifier. Each CDR3 protein is one row after TCRdb ran MiXCR on the 5' RACE reads. The sample holds under 100,000 distinct CDR3 sequences, approximately 8.6% seen once. V lost 2 bases, J lost 7 bases, and 14 bases lay in between. There are 14 residues in the CDR3. The germline gives CDR1 MNHEY, CDR2 SVGEGT. The V and J genes are TRBV6-2 or TRBV6-3 and TRBJ1-1; maybe TRBD1 (6 bases). This clonotype was sampled from a male donor with early-stage non-small cell lung cancer. The sample was PBMCs, taken at surgery. CDR3: CASSYRAGGLEAFF. In DNA, the CDR3 is TGTGCCAGCAGTTACAGGGCCGGGGGGCTTGAAGCTTTCTTT.